What follows are 9 T cell receptor beta chains derived from one specimen sequenced in a study of CD8+CD57+ T cells in acquired aplastic anemia. Genomic DNA acted as the template from which TCR beta VDJ combination and CDR3 sequence profiling were carried out. One entry per CDR3 protein results from TCRdb running MiXCR on the reads. This sample has some 170,000 distinct CDR3 sequences, with around 45% found just once. Input material: sorted CD4+, CD8+, or CD8+CD57+ T cells (not recorded which) from PBMCs. These receptors came from a human donor in good health.

The CDR3 nucleotides are TGTGCCAGCTCACCGGTAGCGGGAGTACCAGATACGCAGTATTTT. It yields the protein CASSPVAGVPDTQYF. The genes are TRBV18 and TRBJ2-3, with TRBD2 matching over 9 bases. In germline, CDR1 is KGHSH, CDR2 LQKENI. The length of the CDR3 is 15 residues. The V segment lost 3 bases and the J segment 4 bases; nucleotides outside the gene matches: 5.

J is TRBJ2-7 and V is TRBV20-1, with TRBD2 identical over 7 bases. The CDR3 covers 15 residues. V shed 5 bases, J shed 0 bases, and the junction held 10 bases outside the gene matches. Per the germline V gene, CDR1 is DFQATT and CDR2 is SNEGSKA (reference sequence). The CDR3 sequence: CSAPKSGTSSYEQYF. CDR3 nucleotides: TGCAGTGCTCCTAAGAGCGGGACGTCCTCCTACGAGCAGTACTTC.

This clonotype was seen repeatedly, ten times or more. The V and J genes are TRBV29-1 and TRBJ1-1, with a possible D match to TRBD1 (6 bases). Per germline, CDR1 SQVTM and CDR2 ANQGSEA. The CDR3 runs 12 residues. With 4 bases removed from V and 4 bases from J, the gap between germline ends came to 10 bases. The CDR3 DNA is TGCAGCGTTGGACAGGCGGGCACTGAAGCTTTCTTT. It encodes CSVGQAGTEAFF.

The sample holds many counts of this clonotype. J is TRBJ1-5 and V is TRBV6-1; tentative D call: TRBD1 (5 bases). CDR1 and CDR2 from the germline V gene are MNHNS and SASEGT. The CDR3 runs to 14 residues. The V gene lost 6 bases and the J gene lost 9 bases, with 18 bases spanning the gap. The CDR3 nucleotides read TGTGCCAGCAGGGAGGGGTCGGGGGGTTCGCCCCAGCATTTT. This gives the protein CASREGSGGSPQHF.

This clonotype was seen many times. The chain is built from TRBV5-8 and TRBJ1-3; D not certain. CDR3 length: 15 residues. V gave up 0 bases and J gave up 0 bases, with 7 bases separating them. Germline values: CDR1 SGHTS, CDR2 YDEGEE. The DNA of the CDR3 is TGTGCCAGCAGCTTGGACGCCTTCTCTGGAAACACCATATATTTT. Its translation: CASSLDAFSGNTIYF.

In DNA, the CDR3 is TGTGCCAGCAGCCTTTCTTCGAGGGAGCAGTACTTC. Protein product: CASSLSSREQYF. The V and J genes are TRBV3-1 and TRBJ2-7; unclear D gene. CDR1 and CDR2 (germline): LGHDT, YNNKEL (reference sequence). V was clipped by 4 bases and J by 7 bases, with 11 bases between them. The CDR3 totals 12 residues.

The rearrangement links TRBV5-1 to TRBJ1-2; the D is unclear. CDR3 length: 14 residues. V was pared by 0 bases and J by 8 bases, with 14 bases between. In germline, CDR1 is SGHRS, CDR2 YFSETQ. CDR3 DNA sequence: TGCGCCAGCAGCTTGGGGGATCCGGAGTTAGGCTACACCTTC. Amino acid sequence: CASSLGDPELGYTF.

This chain links TRBV7-3 with TRBJ1-1; D ambiguous. Germline CDR1 is SGHTA and CDR2 is FQGTGA. CDR3 size: 14 residues. Trimming removed 5 bases at V and 1 base at J, with 11 bases between. The CDR3 sequence: CASSQEGRNTEAFF. The CDR3 DNA reads as TGTGCCAGCAGCCAAGAAGGCAGGAACACTGAAGCTTTCTTT.

This clonotype was seen repeatedly, ten times or more. V usage is TRBV7-2 and J usage is TRBJ1-2, with D possibly being TRBD1 (5 bases). Trimming shortened V by 5 bases and J by 1 base, and 11 bases separated the two germline ends. This CDR3 contains 14 residues. Germline assignment: CDR1 SGHTA and CDR2 FQGNSA. The CDR3 spells CASSQPTVNYGYTF. The CDR3 DNA reads as TGTGCCAGCAGCCAGCCGACAGTTAACTATGGCTACACCTTC.